One T cell receptor beta chain is described in this entry. In the original analysis: Amplification of reference gene primers was used by the study to estimate nucleated cell counts. This table comes from immunoSEQ multiplex PCR, and its TCRdb copy is limited to in-frame clones, with some not included. That table furnishes V, J and clone size, whereas the DNA furnished D and trimming. In the table there are 150,000 to 200,000 clones, about four fifths of which are singletons. The data were obtained in a study of blood T cell repertoires in COVID-19. At the level of the study: COVID-19 samples from acute and convalescent phases originated in the United States, Italy and Spain. Sources were T cells, B-cell-depleted T cells, or PBMCs; the material itself was cDNA or gDNA.

The CDR3 is 13 amino acids. Trimming took off 3 bases at V and 5 bases at J, with 10 bases between the two ends. The germline CDR1 and CDR2 sequences are SEHNR and FQNEAQ (reference sequence). Seattle-derived patients entered the study during active infection and were followed longitudinally. J is TRBJ1-1 and V is TRBV7-9; D is uncertain. Sequencing used peripheral blood. This receptor was obtained from an elderly woman with COVID-19, enrolled during active disease. DNA for the CDR3: TGTGCCAGCAGCTTCCCGAGGATAACTGAAGCTTTCTTT. The encoded protein is CASSFPRITEAFF. The full variable domain, its missing parts supplied by reference TRBV7-9 and TRBJ1-1, is DTGVSQNPRHKITKRGQNVTFRCDPISEHNRLYWYRQTLGQGPEFLTYFQNEAQLEKSRLLSDRFSAERPKGSFSTLEIQRTEQGDSAMYLCASSFPRITEAFFGQGTRLTVV.